The rows below give T cell receptor beta chains drawn from one sample of a study of blood T cell repertoires in COVID-19. Generated by immunoSEQ multiplex PCR, the TCRdb table keeps only in-frame clones and is missing some. Here the sample spans approximately 250,000 clones, approximately 89% being singletons. Sample: peripheral blood. Receptors were obtained from a man in his forties with active or convalescent COVID-19. Each CDR3 is given with its conserved first and last residue. Fields, in order: clone size, CDR3 length, V gene, CDR3 protein. Not all rows give a size; the values are once, few, many and, for expanded clones, a class.

>-|12|TRBV27
CASSTGGDTQYF
>-|15|TRBV28
CASSSTGGITDTQYF
>-|15|TRBV4-1
CASSQSPGNNYGYTF
>-|16|TRBV6-6
CASSYLSGNYNSPLHF
>once|14|TRBV27
CASTPQGGGEKLFF
>-|15|TRBV5-1
CASSLAQGDTGELFF
>-|12|TRBV4-2
CASRRDNYEQYF
>-|16|TRBV7-7
CASRPMYGPEVNEQFF
>-|16|TRBV3-1/TRBV3-2
CASSQVLAGVYNEQFF
>-|15|TRBV4-1
CASSRDSLGHTEAFF
>-|13|TRBV5-4
CASSGGQENGYTF
>-|12|TRBV7-6
CASSLSTSEQYF
>-|14|TRBV24-1
CATQDSSTNEKLFF
>-|13|TRBV2
CASSEQGSGELFF
>-|13|TRBV20-1
CSASVDRAHEQYF
>-|11|TRBV28
CASQARYEQYF
>-|14|TRBV7-9
CASGPNGGSGELFF
>few|14|TRBV27
CASSFGGVRQPQHF
>-|11|TRBV10-2
CATMWGEEQFF
>-|16|TRBV24-1
CATSDPGQGAPYEQYF
>-|12|TRBV4-1
CASSQEGDEQFF
>-|18|TRBV5-4
CASSLLRGLAGESGELFF
>-|12|TRBV7-9
CASSPRDTEAFF
>few|14|TRBV14
CASSQGSHSLEQFF
>-|18|TRBV19
CASSMIIGHYRGTDTQYF
>-|16|TRBV4-1
CASSGPGLAGVNEQFF
>-|15|TRBV7-8
CASSPQVERNQPQHF
>-|15|TRBV6-5
CASTKGQGASETQYF
>-|13|TRBV30
CAWSGQVYQPQHF
>-|12|TRBV3-1/TRBV3-2
CASSHGRGGYTF
>once|15|TRBV21-1
CASSNIHPYTGTQYF
>-|13|TRBV12-3/TRBV12-4
CASSSKEGQPQHF
>-|14|TRBV4-1
CASSQPRADYEQYF
>-|13|TRBV12-3/TRBV12-4
CASSLQTGDIQYF
>-|16|TRBV30
CAWTSSGGAGANVLTF
>-|15|TRBV4-1
CASSALIPPSETQYF
>-|13|TRBV12-3/TRBV12-4
CASSYRVGDGYTF
>-|16|TRBV27
CASSLSRDRGDHGYTF
>-|15|TRBV5-6
CASSFPGQRLYGYTF